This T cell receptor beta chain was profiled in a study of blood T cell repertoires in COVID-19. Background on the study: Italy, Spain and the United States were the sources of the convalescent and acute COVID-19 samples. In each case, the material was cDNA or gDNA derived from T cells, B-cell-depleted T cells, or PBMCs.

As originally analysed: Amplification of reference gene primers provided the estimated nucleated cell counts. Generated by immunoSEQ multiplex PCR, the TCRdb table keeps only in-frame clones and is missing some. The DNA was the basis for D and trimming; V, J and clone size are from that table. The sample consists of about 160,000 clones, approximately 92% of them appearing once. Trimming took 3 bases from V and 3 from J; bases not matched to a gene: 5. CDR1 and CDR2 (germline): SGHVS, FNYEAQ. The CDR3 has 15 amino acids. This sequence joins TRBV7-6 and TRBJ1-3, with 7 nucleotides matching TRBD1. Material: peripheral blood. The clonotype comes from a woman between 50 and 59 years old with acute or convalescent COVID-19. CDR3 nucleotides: TGTGCCAGCAGCTTCGACAGGGTTTTTGGAAACACCATATATTTT. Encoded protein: CASSFDRVFGNTIYF.